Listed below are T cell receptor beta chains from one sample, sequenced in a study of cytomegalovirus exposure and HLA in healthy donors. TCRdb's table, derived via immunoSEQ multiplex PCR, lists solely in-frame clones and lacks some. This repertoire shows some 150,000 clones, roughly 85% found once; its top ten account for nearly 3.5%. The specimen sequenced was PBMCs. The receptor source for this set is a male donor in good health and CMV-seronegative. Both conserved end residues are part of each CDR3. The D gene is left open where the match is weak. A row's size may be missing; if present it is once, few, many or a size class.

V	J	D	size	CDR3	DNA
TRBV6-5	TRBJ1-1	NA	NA	CASSQQGCEAFF	TGTGCCAGCAGCCAACAGGGTTGTGAAGCTTTCTTT
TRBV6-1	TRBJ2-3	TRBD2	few	CASSEVAGSTDTQYF	TGTGCCAGCAGTGAGGTAGCGGGATCCACAGATACGCAGTATTTT
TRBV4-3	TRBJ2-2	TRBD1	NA	CASSARDRVGITGELFF	TGCGCCAGCAGCGCCCGGGACAGGGTAGGAATCACCGGGGAGCTGTTTTTT
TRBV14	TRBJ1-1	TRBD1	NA	CASSRDRGTEAFF	TGTGCCAGCAGCCGTGACAGGGGCACTGAAGCTTTCTTT
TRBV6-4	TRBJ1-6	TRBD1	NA	CASSLGTVNSPLHF	TGTGCCAGCAGTCTCGGGACAGTAAATTCACCCCTCCACTTT
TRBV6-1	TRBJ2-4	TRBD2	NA	CASWSSGREYIQYF	TGTGCCAGCTGGTCTAGCGGGAGGGAATACATTCAGTACTTC
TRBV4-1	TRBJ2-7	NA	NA	CASSLRIGGRDFSYEQYF	TGCGCCAGCAGCCTTCGGATAGGGGGCAGGGACTTCTCCTACGAGCAGTACTTC
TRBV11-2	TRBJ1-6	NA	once	CASSAEGAGDSPLHF	TGTGCCAGCAGCGCAGAAGGGGCAGGGGATTCACCCCTCCACTTT
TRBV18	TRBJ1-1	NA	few	CASSPGRANTEAFF	TGTGCCAGCTCACCGGGCAGGGCGAACACTGAAGCTTTCTTT
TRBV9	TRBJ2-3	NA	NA	CASSATQVDTQYF	TGTGCCAGCAGCGCTACCCAGGTAGATACGCAGTATTTT
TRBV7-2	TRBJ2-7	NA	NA	CASSSIPYEQYF	TGTGCCAGCAGCTCAATCCCATACGAGCAGTACTTC
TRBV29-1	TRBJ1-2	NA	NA	CSVEAWAGDNYGYTF	TGCAGCGTTGAAGCCTGGGCAGGTGACAACTATGGCTACACCTTC
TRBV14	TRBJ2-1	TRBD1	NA	CASSQEGWTGPRFF	TGTGCCAGCAGCCAAGAGGGGTGGACAGGCCCCCGGTTCTTC
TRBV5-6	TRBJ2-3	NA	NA	CASSLAPAATDTQYF	TGTGCCAGCAGCTTGGCCCCAGCGGCCACAGATACGCAGTATTTT
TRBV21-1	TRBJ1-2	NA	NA	CASSYRDRVGGYTF	TGTGCCAGCTCTTATCGTGACAGGGTCGGCGGCTACACCTTC
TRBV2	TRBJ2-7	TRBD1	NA	CASSSGQGAYEQYF	TGTGCCAGCAGTTCTGGACAGGGGGCATACGAGCAGTACTTC
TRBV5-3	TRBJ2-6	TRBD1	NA	CARSTRPRQGISSGANVLTF	TGTGCCAGAAGCACTAGGCCTAGACAGGGGATCAGCTCTGGGGCCAACGTCCTGACTTTC
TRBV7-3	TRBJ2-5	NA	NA	CASSLTGAFSETQYF	TGTGCCAGCAGCTTAACAGGGGCCTTTTCGGAGACCCAGTACTTC
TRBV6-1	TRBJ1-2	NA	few	CASRETFNYGYTF	TGTGCCAGCAGGGAGACTTTTAACTATGGCTACACCTTC
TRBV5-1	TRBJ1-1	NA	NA	CASRRFRAKAFF	TGCGCCAGCAGGAGGTTCAGGGCTAAGGCTTTCTTT
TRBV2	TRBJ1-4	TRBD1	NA	CASNSNRGYDEKLFF	TGTGCCAGCAATTCCAACAGGGGATACGATGAAAAACTGTTTTTT
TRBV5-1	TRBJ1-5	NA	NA	CASSLGDSRVQPQHF	TGCGCCAGCAGTCTTGGGGATTCGCGGGTTCAGCCCCAGCATTTT
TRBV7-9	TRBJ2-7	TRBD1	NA	CASSPRDRGLYEQYF	TGTGCCAGCAGCCCTCGGGACAGGGGGCTCTACGAGCAGTACTTC
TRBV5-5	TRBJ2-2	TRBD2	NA	CASTISGGTGELFF	TGTGCCAGCACCATTTCGGGGGGCACCGGGGAGCTGTTTTTT
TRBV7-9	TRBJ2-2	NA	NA	CASSLARTGELFF	TGTGCCAGCAGCTTAGCGCGGACCGGGGAGCTGTTTTTT
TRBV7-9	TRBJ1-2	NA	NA	CASSLSAGAPNYGYTF	TGTGCCAGCAGCTTATCGGCAGGGGCCCCGAACTATGGCTACACCTTC
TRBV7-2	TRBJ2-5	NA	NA	CASSPRALETQYF	TGTGCCAGCAGCCCCAGGGCCTTGGAGACCCAGTACTTC
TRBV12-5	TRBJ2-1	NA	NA	CASGFGYNEQFF	TGTGCTAGTGGTTTCGGGTACAATGAGCAGTTCTTC
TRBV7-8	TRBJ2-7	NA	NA	CASREWQGPSYEQYF	TGTGCCAGCAGGGAGTGGCAGGGGCCCTCCTACGAGCAGTACTTC
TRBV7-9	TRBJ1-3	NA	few	CASSPQGFSGNTIYF	TGTGCCAGCAGCCCACAGGGATTCTCTGGAAACACCATATATTTT
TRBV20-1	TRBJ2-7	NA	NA	CSARTAYEQYF	TGCAGTGCACGGACAGCCTACGAGCAGTACTTC
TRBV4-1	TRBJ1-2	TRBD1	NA	CASSQLPPTGTGGGYTF	TGCGCCAGCAGCCAACTACCACCCACCGGGACAGGTGGTGGCTACACCTTC
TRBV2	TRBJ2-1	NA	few	CATSTGTTNEQFF	TGTGCCACCTCCACCGGGACAACCAATGAGCAGTTCTTC
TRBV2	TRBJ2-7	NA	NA	CASSETGEHYEQYF	TGTGCCAGCAGTGAAACCGGGGAGCACTACGAGCAGTACTTC
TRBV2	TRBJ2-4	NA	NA	CASSPTEENIQYF	TGTGCCAGCAGTCCGACCGAGGAAAACATTCAGTACTTC
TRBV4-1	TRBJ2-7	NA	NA	CASSQAALGASSSYEQYF	TGCGCCAGCAGCCAAGCCGCGTTGGGGGCCTCGAGCTCCTACGAGCAGTACTTC
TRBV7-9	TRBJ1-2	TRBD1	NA	CASSSPRGTGYGYTF	TGTGCCAGCAGCAGCCCCCGTGGGACAGGGTACGGCTACACCTTC
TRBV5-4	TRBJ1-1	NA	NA	CASSYRRGGWRGSADTEAFF	TGTGCCAGCAGCTACCGCCGGGGGGGTTGGAGGGGCTCGGCTGACACTGAAGCTTTCTTT
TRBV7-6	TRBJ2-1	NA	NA	CASSLGPRGPMTNEQFF	TGTGCCAGCAGCTTAGGTCCCAGGGGCCCGATGACTAATGAGCAGTTCTTC
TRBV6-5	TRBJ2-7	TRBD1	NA	CASSSPQGPSSYEQYF	TGTGCCAGCAGTTCTCCACAGGGGCCCTCGTCCTACGAGCAGTACTTC
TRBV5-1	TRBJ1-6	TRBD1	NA	CASSLTGGNSPLHF	TGCGCCAGCAGCTTGACAGGGGGAAATTCACCCCTCCACTTT
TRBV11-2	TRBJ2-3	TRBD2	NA	CASSFKPGLATDTQYF	TGTGCCAGCAGCTTCAAACCGGGACTAGCTACAGATACGCAGTATTTT
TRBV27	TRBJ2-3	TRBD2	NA	CASHSVAGDGTDTQYF	TGTGCCAGCCATTCCGTGGCGGGGGACGGCACAGATACGCAGTATTTT
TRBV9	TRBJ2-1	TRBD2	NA	CASSVGRLAGVGNEQFF	TGTGCCAGCAGCGTAGGCCGACTAGCGGGAGTCGGGAATGAGCAGTTCTTC
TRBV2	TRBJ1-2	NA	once	CATGQTTYYGYTF	TGTGCCACCGGACAGACAACTTATTATGGCTACACCTTC
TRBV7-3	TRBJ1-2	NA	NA	CASSLREGYGYTF	TGTGCCAGCAGCTTGAGGGAGGGCTATGGCTACACCTTC
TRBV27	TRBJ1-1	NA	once	CASSFVHRTEAFF	TGTGCCAGCAGTTTCGTACATCGCACTGAAGCTTTCTTT
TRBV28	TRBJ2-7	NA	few	CASSFRGKGAYEQYF	TGTGCCAGCAGTTTTCGGGGGAAAGGGGCCTACGAGCAGTACTTC
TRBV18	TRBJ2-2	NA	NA	CASSPSRPGTGELFF	TGTGCCAGCTCACCCTCGCGACCGGGCACCGGGGAGCTGTTTTTT
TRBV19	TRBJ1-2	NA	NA	CASSIRVTGRGVGANYGYTF	TGTGCCAGTAGTATACGGGTAACGGGTCGGGGAGTCGGAGCTAACTATGGCTACACCTTC
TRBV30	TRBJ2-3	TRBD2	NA	CAWGLAGGPSTDTQYF	TGTGCCTGGGGACTAGCGGGAGGCCCGAGCACAGATACGCAGTATTTT
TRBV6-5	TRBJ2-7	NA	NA	CASSYGDVGYEQYF	TGTGCCAGCAGTTACGGCGATGTGGGCTACGAGCAGTACTTC
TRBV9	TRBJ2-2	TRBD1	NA	CASSVILGDRDTGELFF	TGTGCCAGCAGCGTAATCTTAGGGGACAGGGACACCGGGGAGCTGTTTTTT
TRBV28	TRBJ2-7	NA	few	CASGPGYEQYF	TGTGCCAGCGGGCCGGGGTACGAGCAGTACTTC
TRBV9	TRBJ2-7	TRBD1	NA	CASSVANTGGDEQYF	TGTGCCAGCAGCGTAGCTAACACAGGGGGAGATGAGCAGTACTTC
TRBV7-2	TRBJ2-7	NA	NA	CASSLSGGEQYF	TGTGCCAGCAGCTTGTCAGGGGGGGAGCAGTACTTC
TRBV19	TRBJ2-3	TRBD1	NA	CASSRTGQGTDTQYF	TGTGCCAGTAGTAGAACGGGACAGGGTACAGATACGCAGTATTTT
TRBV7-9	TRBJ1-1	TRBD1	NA	CASSGKPGTGRIWNTEAFF	TGTGCCAGCAGCGGAAAGCCCGGGACAGGGAGGATTTGGAACACTGAAGCTTTCTTT
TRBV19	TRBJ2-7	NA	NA	CASSIILGGAYEQYF	TGTGCCAGTAGTATAATCCTAGGGGGAGCCTACGAGCAGTACTTC